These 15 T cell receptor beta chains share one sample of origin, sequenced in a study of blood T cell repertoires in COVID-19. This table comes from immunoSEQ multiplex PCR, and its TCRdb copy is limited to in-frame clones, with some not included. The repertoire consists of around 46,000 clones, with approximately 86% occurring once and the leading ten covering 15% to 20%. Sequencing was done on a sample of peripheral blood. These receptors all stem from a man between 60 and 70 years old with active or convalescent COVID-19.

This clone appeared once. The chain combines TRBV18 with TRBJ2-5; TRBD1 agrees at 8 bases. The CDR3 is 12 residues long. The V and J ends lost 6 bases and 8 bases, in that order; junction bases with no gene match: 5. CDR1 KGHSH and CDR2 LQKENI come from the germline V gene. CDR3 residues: CASSLDRGTQYF. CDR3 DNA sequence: TGTGCCAGCTCGCTCGACAGGGGCACCCAGTACTTC.

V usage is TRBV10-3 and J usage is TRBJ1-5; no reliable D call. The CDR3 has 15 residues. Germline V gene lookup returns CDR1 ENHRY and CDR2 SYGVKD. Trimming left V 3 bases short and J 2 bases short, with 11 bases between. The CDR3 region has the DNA TGTGCCATCAGTGAAGGAGGGTCTGGCAATCAGCCCCAGCATTTT. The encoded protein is CAISEGGSGNQPQHF.

DNA of the CDR3: TGTGCCAGCACCGAAGGGACATTTCCCTACGAGCAGTACTTC. This sequence encodes CASTEGTFPYEQYF. This chain joins TRBV6-5 and TRBJ2-7; D perhaps matches TRBD1 (6 bases). The CDR3 runs to 14 residues. V lost 7 bases and J 2 bases, leaving 15 bases between the germline ends. Germline CDR1 and CDR2: MNHEY and SVGAGI.

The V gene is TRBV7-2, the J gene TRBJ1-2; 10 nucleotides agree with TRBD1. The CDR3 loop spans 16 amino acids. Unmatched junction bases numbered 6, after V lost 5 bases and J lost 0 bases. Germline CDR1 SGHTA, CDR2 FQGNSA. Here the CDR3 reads CASSKSGTGANYGYTF. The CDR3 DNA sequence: TGTGCCAGCAGCAAATCCGGGACAGGGGCTAACTATGGCTACACCTTC.

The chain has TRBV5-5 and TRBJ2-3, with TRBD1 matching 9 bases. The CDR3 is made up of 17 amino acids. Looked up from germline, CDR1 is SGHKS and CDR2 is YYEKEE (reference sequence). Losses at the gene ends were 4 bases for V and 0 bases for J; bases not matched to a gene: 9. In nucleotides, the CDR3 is TGTGCCAGCAGCACCTACAGGGGGCCCGGAAGCACAGATACGCAGTATTTT. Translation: CASSTYRGPGSTDTQYF.

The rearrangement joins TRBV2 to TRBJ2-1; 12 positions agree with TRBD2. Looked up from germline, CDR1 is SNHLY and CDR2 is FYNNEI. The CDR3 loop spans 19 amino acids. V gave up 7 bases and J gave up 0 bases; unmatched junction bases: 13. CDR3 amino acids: CASTRPGLAGDSSYNEQFF. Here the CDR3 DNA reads TGTGCCAGCACCAGACCGGGACTAGCGGGCGATAGCTCCTACAATGAGCAGTTCTTC.

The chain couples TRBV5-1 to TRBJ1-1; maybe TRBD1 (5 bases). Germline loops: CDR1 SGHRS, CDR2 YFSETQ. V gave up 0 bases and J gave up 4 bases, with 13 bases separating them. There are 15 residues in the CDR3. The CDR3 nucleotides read TGCGCCAGCAGCTTGGCTTCAGGGTACGGCACTGAAGCTTTCTTT. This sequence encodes CASSLASGYGTEAFF.

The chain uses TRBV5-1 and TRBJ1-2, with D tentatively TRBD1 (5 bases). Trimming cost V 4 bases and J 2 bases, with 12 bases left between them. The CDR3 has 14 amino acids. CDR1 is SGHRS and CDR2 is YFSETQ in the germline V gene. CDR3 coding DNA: TGCGCCAGCAGCGATCAGGGAAGGAACTATGGCTACACCTTC. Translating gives CASSDQGRNYGYTF.

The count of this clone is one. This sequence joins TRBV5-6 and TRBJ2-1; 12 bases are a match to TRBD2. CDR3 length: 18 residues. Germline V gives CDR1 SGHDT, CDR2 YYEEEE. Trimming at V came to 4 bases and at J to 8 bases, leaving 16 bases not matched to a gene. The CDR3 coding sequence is TGTGCCAGCAGCACGACTAGCGGGGGAGCCACCGGGCTCGATGAGCAGTTCTTC. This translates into CASSTTSGGATGLDEQFF.

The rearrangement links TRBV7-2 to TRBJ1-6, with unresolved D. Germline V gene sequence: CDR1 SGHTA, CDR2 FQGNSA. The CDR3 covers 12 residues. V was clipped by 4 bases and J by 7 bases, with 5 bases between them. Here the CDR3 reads CASSSGNSPLHF. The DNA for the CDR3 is TGTGCCAGCAGCTCAGGAAATTCACCCCTCCACTTT. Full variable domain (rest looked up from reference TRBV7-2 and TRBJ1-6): GAGVSQSPSNKVTEKGKDVELRCDPISGHTALYWYRQSLGQGLEFLIYFQGNSAPDKSGLPSDRFSAERTGGSVSTLTIQRTQQEDSAVYLCASSSGNSPLHFGNGTRLTVT.

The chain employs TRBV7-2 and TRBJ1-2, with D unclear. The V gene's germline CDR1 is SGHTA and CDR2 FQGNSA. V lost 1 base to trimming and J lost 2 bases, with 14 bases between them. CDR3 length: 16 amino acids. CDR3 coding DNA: TGTGCCAGCAGCTTAGATTCGGGGTTGGACAACTATGGCTACACCTTC. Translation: CASSLDSGLDNYGYTF.

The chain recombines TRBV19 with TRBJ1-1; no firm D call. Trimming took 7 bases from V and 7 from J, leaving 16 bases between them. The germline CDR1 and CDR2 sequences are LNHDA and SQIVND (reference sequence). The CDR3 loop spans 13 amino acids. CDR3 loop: CASKRQIDLEAFF. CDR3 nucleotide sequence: TGTGCCAGTAAGCGGCAAATAGACCTTGAAGCTTTCTTT.

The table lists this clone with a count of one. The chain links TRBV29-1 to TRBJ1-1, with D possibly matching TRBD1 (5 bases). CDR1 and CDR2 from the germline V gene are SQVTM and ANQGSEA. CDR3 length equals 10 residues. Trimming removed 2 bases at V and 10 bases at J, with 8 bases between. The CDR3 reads CSVEQGSAFF. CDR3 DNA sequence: TGCAGCGTTGAACAGGGTTCAGCTTTCTTT.

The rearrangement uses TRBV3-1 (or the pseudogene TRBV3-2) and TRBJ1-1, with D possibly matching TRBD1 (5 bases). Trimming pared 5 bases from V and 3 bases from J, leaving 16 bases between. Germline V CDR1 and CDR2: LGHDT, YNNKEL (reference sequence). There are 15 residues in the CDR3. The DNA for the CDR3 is TGTGCCAGCAGCTTAACGCCGGGGGGTGACACTGAAGCTTTCTTT. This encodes CASSLTPGGDTEAFF.

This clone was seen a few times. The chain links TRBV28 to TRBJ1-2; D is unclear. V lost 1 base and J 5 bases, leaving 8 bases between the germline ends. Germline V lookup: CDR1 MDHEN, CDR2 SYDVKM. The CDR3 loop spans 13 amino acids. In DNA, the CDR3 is TGTGCCAGCAGTTTATCGGGGTGGTATGGCTACACCTTC. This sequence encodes CASSLSGWYGYTF.